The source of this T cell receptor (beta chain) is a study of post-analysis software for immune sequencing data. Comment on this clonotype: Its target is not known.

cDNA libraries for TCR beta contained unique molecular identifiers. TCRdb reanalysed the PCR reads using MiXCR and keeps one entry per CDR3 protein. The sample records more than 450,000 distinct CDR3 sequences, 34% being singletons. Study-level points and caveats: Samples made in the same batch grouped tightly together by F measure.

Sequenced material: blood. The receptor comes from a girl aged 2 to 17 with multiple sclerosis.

The CDR3, as DNA: TGCAGTGCTACTCCGGGGACAGGGTATAGCAATCAGCCCCAGCATTTT. It encodes CSATPGTGYSNQPQHF. The chain joins TRBV20-1 to TRBJ1-5; TRBD1 agrees at 9 bases. J was trimmed by 0 bases and V by 4 bases; bases with no gene match: 7. Germline V gene sequence: CDR1 DFQATT, CDR2 SNEGSKA (reference sequence). The CDR3 length is 16 residues.